This T cell receptor beta chain came from a study of cytomegalovirus exposure and HLA in healthy donors. V was trimmed by 1 base and J by 8 bases, leaving 15 bases between them. Germline lookup yields CDR1 MGHDK and CDR2 SYGVNS. This CDR3 has 15 residues. Points from the study as a whole: Across donors, sequencing depth was assumed by presence/absence analyses to be roughly uniform.

This clone was seen more than once but under ten times. What it recognizes is unknown. PCR amplification relied on 60 Vbeta primers (plus 13 Jbeta primers). The table came from immunoSEQ multiplex PCR; TCRdb's copy has only in-frame clones and leaves some out. Here the sample spans under 150,000 clones, roughly 71% being singletons. Sequencing was performed on PBMCs. The chain carries TRBV25-1 and TRBJ2-1; no clear D gene. This TCR came from a man aged 18 to 30 in good health and CMV-seropositive. The CDR3 DNA reads TGTGCCAGCAGTGAATCGGTACAGATACGGCATGAGCAGTTCTTC. Translating it yields CASSESVQIRHEQFF.